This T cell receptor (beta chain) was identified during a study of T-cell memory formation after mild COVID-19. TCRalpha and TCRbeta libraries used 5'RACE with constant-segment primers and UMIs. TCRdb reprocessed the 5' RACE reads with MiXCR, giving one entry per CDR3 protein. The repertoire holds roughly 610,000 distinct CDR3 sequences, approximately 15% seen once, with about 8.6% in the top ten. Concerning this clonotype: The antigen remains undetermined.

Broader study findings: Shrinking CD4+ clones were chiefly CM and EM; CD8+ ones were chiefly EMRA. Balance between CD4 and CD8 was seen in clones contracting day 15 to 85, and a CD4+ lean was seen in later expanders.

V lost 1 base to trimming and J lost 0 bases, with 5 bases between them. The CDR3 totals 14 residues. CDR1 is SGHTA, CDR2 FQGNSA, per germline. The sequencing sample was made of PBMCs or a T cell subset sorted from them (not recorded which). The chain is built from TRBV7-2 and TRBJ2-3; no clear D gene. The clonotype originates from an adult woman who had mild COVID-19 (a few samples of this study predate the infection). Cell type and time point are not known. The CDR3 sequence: CASSLGYSTDTQYF. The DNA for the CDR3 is TGTGCCAGCAGCTTAGGCTACAGCACAGATACGCAGTATTTT.